Listed below are T cell receptor beta chains from one sample, sequenced in a study of radiotherapy plus CTLA-4 blockade in lung cancer. Data came from immunoSEQ multiplex PCR; TCRdb stores just in-frame clones and leaves some out. The sample consists of 53,000 or so clones, roughly 90% of them appearing once. Here the sequenced sample was peripheral blood, taken from a patient treated with radiotherapy plus ipilimumab. Source of these receptors: a human donor with non-small cell lung cancer that progressed on radiotherapy plus ipilimumab. Some clones in this sample may be carry-over from other donors' samples. Both conserved end residues are part of each CDR3. The order of the fields is V gene, D gene, J gene, clone size, CDR3 protein, CDR3 DNA. The D gene is left open where the match is weak. Rows may omit the clone size; those that give it use once, few, many or a size class.

>TRBV5-1|NA|TRBJ2-1|NA
CASSLSQGRSNEQFF
TGCGCCAGCAGCTTGTCCCAGGGGCGATCCAATGAGCAGTTCTTC
>TRBV4-1|NA|TRBJ1-6|NA
CASSQDAAGFNSPLHF
TGCGCCAGCAGCCAAGATGCCGCCGGTTTCAATTCACCCCTCCACTTT
>TRBV27|NA|TRBJ2-1|NA
CASSPQSGAYNEQFF
TGTGCCAGCAGCCCACAGAGTGGGGCTTACAATGAGCAGTTCTTC
>TRBV9|TRBD2|TRBJ2-2|NA
CASTGNADRREGPTGELFF
TGTGCCAGCACCGGGAATGCGGATCGGCGGGAGGGCCCCACCGGGGAGCTGTTTTTT
>TRBV29-1|NA|TRBJ1-5|NA
CSVEGGVGQPQHF
TGCAGCGTTGAGGGGGGGGTAGGCCAGCCCCAGCATTTT
>TRBV5-4|NA|TRBJ2-1|NA
CASSQRGRHPYNEQFF
TGTGCCAGCAGCCAAAGAGGGCGTCACCCCTACAATGAGCAGTTCTTC
>TRBV5-1|NA|TRBJ2-2|NA
CASSFSYGVGELFF
TGCGCCAGCAGCTTCTCGTACGGGGTCGGGGAGCTGTTTTTT
>TRBV6-1|TRBD1|TRBJ1-6|NA
CASSDAGGGGSPLHF
TGTGCCAGCAGCGATGCAGGGGGCGGAGGTTCACCCCTCCACTTT
>TRBV30|TRBD1|TRBJ1-2|NA
CACGTVNYGYTF
TGTGCCTGCGGGACAGTTAACTATGGCTACACCTTC
>TRBV6-6|NA|TRBJ2-7|NA
CASNRLHSYEQYF
TGTGCCAGCAACCGACTACACTCCTACGAGCAGTACTTC
>TRBV29-1|TRBD1|TRBJ1-2|NA
CSVTTTGTGGSYTF
TGCAGCGTCACGACTACCGGGACAGGGGGGAGCTACACCTTC
>TRBV10-3|TRBD2|TRBJ2-1|NA
CAISDSSGAGQFF
TGTGCCATCAGTGACTCTAGCGGGGCCGGGCAGTTCTTC
>TRBV19|NA|TRBJ1-5|NA
CASSIDLPGQGRDQPQHF
TGTGCCAGTAGTATAGATCTTCCGGGCCAGGGTAGAGATCAGCCCCAGCATTTT
>TRBV6-5|TRBD2|TRBJ2-1|NA
CASSLSGGPDNEQFF
TGTGCCAGCAGCCTTAGCGGGGGGCCAGACAATGAGCAGTTCTTC
>TRBV2|NA|TRBJ2-1|once
CASRNRQWDEQFF
TGTGCCAGCAGGAATAGACAGTGGGATGAGCAGTTCTTC
>TRBV18|TRBD2|TRBJ2-2|NA
CASSVGGGNTGELFF
TGTGCCAGCTCAGTCGGCGGGGGGAACACCGGGGAGCTGTTTTTT
>TRBV5-1|NA|TRBJ1-6|NA
CASSYGGQNSPLHF
TGCGCCAGCAGCTATGGGGGCCAAAATTCACCCCTCCACTTT
>TRBV5-1|NA|TRBJ2-1|NA
CASSPRFIGMNEQFF
TGCGCCAGCAGCCCTCGCTTCATCGGGATGAATGAGCAGTTCTTC
>TRBV5-1|NA|TRBJ1-1|NA
CASSLDRGTEAFF
TGCGCCAGCAGCTTGGATAGGGGCACTGAAGCTTTCTTT
>TRBV5-1|NA|TRBJ2-5|NA
CASSLVSGVGETQYF
TGCGCCAGCAGCTTGGTTTCAGGGGTTGGGGAGACCCAGTACTTC
>TRBV27|NA|TRBJ2-1|NA
CASSLRTSPYNEQFF
TGTGCCAGCAGTTTAAGGACTTCCCCCTACAATGAGCAGTTCTTC
>TRBV7-9|NA|TRBJ1-2|NA
CASSSGDNYGYTF
TGTGCCAGCAGCTCGGGAGATAACTATGGCTACACCTTC
>TRBV27|TRBD1|TRBJ1-1|NA
CASSLLGTVNTEAFF
TGTGCCAGCAGTTTACTCGGGACAGTGAACACTGAAGCTTTCTTT
>TRBV27|NA|TRBJ2-7|NA
CASSSAGPSYEQYF
TGTGCCAGCAGTTCGGCGGGGCCAAGCTACGAGCAGTACTTC
>TRBV27|NA|TRBJ1-5|once
CASSLIAGPYQPQHF
TGTGCCAGCTCCTTGATCGCAGGGCCCTATCAGCCCCAGCATTTT
>TRBV19|NA|TRBJ2-3|NA
CASSGPRDTDTQYF
TGTGCCAGTAGTGGCCCCCGGGACACAGATACGCAGTATTTT
>TRBV7-2|NA|TRBJ2-7|NA
CASSFSFRSYEQYF
TGTGCCAGCAGCTTTTCGTTCCGCTCCTACGAGCAGTACTTC
>TRBV5-5|NA|TRBJ2-2|NA
CASSWSGPRGGELFF
TGTGCCAGCAGCTGGTCGGGACCCAGGGGCGGGGAGCTGTTTTTT
>TRBV6-5|NA|TRBJ1-2|NA
CASSATPNYGYTF
TGTGCCAGCAGTGCAACACCAAACTATGGCTACACCTTC
>TRBV5-8|TRBD2|TRBJ2-7|NA
CASVTLRVLPAGGYEQYF
TGTGCCAGCGTCACCCTGAGGGTTCTACCGGCGGGAGGGTACGAGCAGTACTTC
>TRBV18|TRBD1|TRBJ1-1|NA
CASSPGQGSTEAFF
TGTGCCAGCTCACCCGGACAGGGTAGCACTGAAGCTTTCTTT
>TRBV11-2|TRBD2|TRBJ2-3|NA
CASSLEGLAGDTQYF
TGTGCCAGCAGCTTAGAGGGACTAGCGGGGGATACGCAGTATTTT
>TRBV11-3|NA|TRBJ2-3|NA
CASSLGQGGADTQYF
TGTGCCAGCAGCTTAGGGCAGGGGGGAGCAGATACGCAGTATTTT
>TRBV2|NA|TRBJ1-2|NA
CASSVGGGGGIRGYTF
TGTGCCAGCAGTGTCGGGGGGGGCGGCGGTATAAGGGGCTACACCTTC
>TRBV6-1|NA|TRBJ1-5|NA
CASSEGAANQPQHF
TGTGCCAGCAGTGAGGGGGCGGCTAATCAGCCCCAGCATTTT
>TRBV6-4|TRBD2|TRBJ2-2|NA
CASSGTSGNTGELFF
TGTGCCAGCAGTGGGACTAGCGGGAACACCGGGGAGCTGTTTTTT
>TRBV19|TRBD1|TRBJ1-1|once
CASSRGQGEGEAFF
TGTGCCAGTAGTAGGGGACAGGGTGAGGGTGAAGCTTTCTTT
>TRBV27|NA|TRBJ1-2|NA
CASSGGFSYGYTF
TGTGCCAGCAGTGGAGGGTTTAGCTATGGCTACACCTTC
>TRBV6-6|NA|TRBJ1-3|NA
CASSQRGNTIYF
TGTGCCAGCAGCCAGAGGGGAAACACCATATATTTT
>TRBV5-5|NA|TRBJ1-2|NA
CASSLGGGGPGYGYTF
TGTGCCAGCAGCTTGGGTGGGGGGGGGCCGGGCTATGGCTACACCTTC
>TRBV25-1|TRBD2|TRBJ2-3|NA
CASGGLAGGASTDTQYF
TGTGCCAGCGGGGGACTAGCGGGAGGAGCTAGCACAGATACGCAGTATTTT
>TRBV28|TRBD1|TRBJ1-3|few
CASSSGGSGNTIYF
TGTGCCAGCAGCTCAGGGGGCTCTGGAAACACCATATATTTT
>TRBV9|TRBD1|TRBJ1-1|NA
CASSDPGQLLVGAFF
TGTGCCAGCAGCGACCCGGGACAGCTACTCGTGGGAGCTTTCTTT
>TRBV19|TRBD1|TRBJ2-6|NA
CASSIGQGAGRGANVLTF
TGTGCCAGTAGTATCGGACAGGGGGCAGGTCGTGGGGCCAACGTCCTGACTTTC
>TRBV7-2|TRBD2|TRBJ2-7|NA
CASSLGAGGGEQYF
TGTGCCAGCAGCTTAGGAGCGGGAGGAGGCGAGCAGTACTTC